This T cell receptor beta chain came from a study of cytomegalovirus exposure and HLA in healthy donors (TCRdb year 2017). Broadly, across the study: In an earlier analysis of under 600 of the donors, 250 to 300 Gb of sequence data and roughly 100 million unique TCR beta sequences from about 179 million T cells were reported. About 300 gigabases of sequencing data and 70 million to 100 million unique TCR sequences made up an early release that covered under 750 HLA-typed donors. Of the approximately 370 genotyped donors, 65% to 90% were placed in the genetic ancestry cluster associated with self-reported Caucasian donors. The study aimed to test whether signatures of past pathogen exposure could be identified by cataloging public T cell receptors. The T cell repertoires of several hundred subjects were profiled by immunosequencing and related to cytomegalovirus serostatus. Besides the first cohort of 666 subjects, a separate validation cohort made up of 120 different subjects was used. To predict cytomegalovirus infection status, the study brought together high-throughput TCR immunosequencing, statistical association of individual TCRs with disease status, and machine learning. In a later analysis, previously published TCR beta repertoires from about 640 donors were re-analyzed and high-resolution HLA genotyping was added so that TCR occurrence patterns could be studied. The later analysis used no new phenotypic data to find candidate immune exposures, relying instead on TCR beta sequences and their occurrence across donors. An earlier analysis of roughly 580 of the donors used high-throughput TCR beta sequencing to judge whether each TCR beta V gene segment behaved as functional or pseudogenic. Donor age, sex, ethnicity and CMV serostatus were compiled alongside the repertoire data. A later genetic analysis used genome-wide SNP genotypes for about 65% of the 666 donors, treating that subset as a discovery cohort. All discovery cohort repertoires had been generated on a single sequencing platform. Both class I and class II loci were covered by HLA typing, at four-digit resolution. The number of donors typed differed by locus, with roughly 629-640 for A, B, C, DRB1 and DQB1, more than 500 for DQA1, nearly 610 for DPA1, and some 440 for DPB1. Because of strong linkage in the cohort, five DR-DQ haplotypes were treated as single units for association and clustering. Among several hundred genotyped donors of the cohort, an average of roughly 230,000 unique TCR beta nucleotide sequences was sequenced per donor, of which about 19% were non-productive.

In total, approximately 610 healthy bone marrow donors made up the cohort. At the time of sampling, all cohort members were nominally healthy, though unrecorded immune exposures were likely present. The donor was CMV seronegative and was included in the group of 352 seronegative cohort members. A peripheral blood sample was provided by each donor, and peripheral blood mononuclear cells were used for TCR beta sequencing. The Qiagen DNeasy Blood Extraction Kit was used to extract genomic DNA from the blood cell samples. Remarks on this clone: Its target antigen remains unknown. No much larger clonotype is one base removed from it; base qualities were not supplied.

The cysteine opens and the phenylalanine closes a CDR3 of 13 amino acids. Left in the record is the CDR3 DNA by itself, 39 bases read in frame from the first base. The germline V gene (reference sequence) sets CDR1 to SGHNT and CDR2 to YYREEE. V trim: 4 bases; J trim: 5 bases; unmatched bases: 4. Results and caveats for the whole study, not just this receptor: This cohort had only TCR beta chains sequenced, and the lack of alpha or paired-chain data limited which features could be detected. Cytomegalovirus status was reported to be diagnosed by the classifier with high specificity and sensitivity in both the original and validation cohorts. A cluster of highly shared sequence variants was judged likely to represent a technical artifact of the sequencing pipeline. Immune exposure information for the cohort was limited to CMV serostatus. Most TCR sequences were seen in very few donors, while some public TCRs were found in many individuals. Most CMV-associated TCR beta chains appeared to be HLA-restricted in a later analysis, and the HLA associations seemed to be driven largely by CMV exposure. HLA typing was unavailable for some donors at each locus, so association tests used only the typed subset. Correlated functional status among segregating V segments might reflect linkage disequilibrium, but an unknown experimental factor could not be ruled out. Compared with equally common non-associated chains, HLA-associated TCR beta chains in a later analysis were more clonally expanded and had lower generation probabilities. An earlier analysis of roughly 570 of the donors showed that most TCR beta V segments appeared in productive rearrangements either about 90% or about 30% of the time, which broadly matched IMGT annotations. In vitro tests confirmed that a few of the cytomegalovirus-associated TCR beta chains recognize cytomegalovirus antigens. A total of 150 to 200 TCR beta chains were listed by the study as associated with cytomegalovirus. The authors suggested that the approach could potentially be generalized to other disease states and immunological phenotypes. According to a later analysis, parvovirus B19, influenza, CMV and Epstein-Barr virus appeared linked to several top co-occurrence clusters. When HLA alleles, especially DR and DQ, strongly co-occurred, attributing TCR associations to individual alleles was difficult. Because the 87-base-pair reads could not distinguish some IMGT-functional V segments, including TRBV6-2 and TRBV6-3, those segments were excluded. The presence/absence analyses assumed that sequencing depth was roughly uniform across donors, and that assumption may not be true. In a later analysis, the rate of TCR association differed among HLA loci, with DRB1 alleles having the most associated TCRs and HLA-C alleles having the fewest. Specific HLA alleles were associated with 15,000 to 20,000 TCR beta sequences at a false discovery rate of 0.05 in a later analysis. In a later genetic analysis, a missense DCLRE1C variant was associated with V-gene and J-gene trimming of TCR beta chains, and the association was replicated in an independent cohort. A further reported finding was that TCR beta sequences accurately predicted the HLA-A and HLA-B alleles for most subjects in the first cohort. Because counts were too low, about 18 rarely observed V segments, including chromosome 9 orphons, were left out of the earlier analysis of 587 of the donors. A later genetic analysis reported fewer N-insertions in productive TCRs among donors in an Asian-associated ancestry cluster than the approximately 700-donor mean.

The method behind the library was the immunoSEQ multiplex PCR assay. A mixture of 60 forward primers for TCR Vbeta segments and 13 reverse primers for TCR Jbeta segments was used in the multiplex PCR. The CDR3 region of rearranged TCR beta genes was amplified from genomic DNA with a multiplex PCR assay. The amplified TCR beta libraries were sequenced on the Illumina HiSeq System as 87-base-pair reads. Per the source publication's procedure: A later analysis tallied tens of millions of unique TCR beta chains across the 550 to 850 repertoires, and some 10 million of those chains were shared by two or more donors. Raw reads were error-corrected and collapsed into unique sequences by a nearest-neighbor algorithm in which closely related sequences were merged to remove PCR and sequencing errors. To assign V, D and J gene segments, CDR3 sequences were aligned to IMGT reference sequences. For a sequence to be retained, a match of at least six nucleotides to both a V gene segment and a J gene segment was required. A rearrangement counted as productive if the CDR3 had no stop codons and remained in frame with V and J, and every other rearrangement counted as non-productive. CDR3 was defined according to IMGT convention as the region running from the second conserved V-encoded cysteine to the conserved J-encoded phenylalanine. The earlier analysis of 500 to 750 of the donors excluded any sequence lacking an unambiguous match to a single V gene segment. An earlier analysis of fewer than 650 of the donors classified V segments as functional when productive rearrangements were above 56.7% and as segregating when the standard deviation between donors was above 5%. A statistical classification framework was developed to diagnose cytomegalovirus status using the catalog of TCR beta chain sequences. In a later analysis, TCR nucleotide sequences were compared against IMGT/GENE-DB human TR gene sequences so that V and J genes could be assigned. The TCRdist pipeline was used in a later analysis to assign CDR3 sequences and most-parsimonious VDJ recombination scenarios. In a later analysis, each TCR beta chain was defined by its CDR3 amino acid sequence together with its V-gene family, and reads without a unique V-gene family were excluded. A later analysis removed several hundred highly shared, low-generation-probability nucleotide sequences to deal with suspected cross-contamination and a sequencing artifact. In a later analysis, a clonal expansion index for each public chain was calculated from normalized within-repertoire ranks of inferred template counts. In a later analysis, generation probabilities were computed with a VDJ recombination model fitted to out-of-frame rearrangements, and the resulting probabilities were checked against IGoR. In a later analysis, hypergeometric tests were used to score TCR-TCR, TCR-HLA and TCR-CMV co-occurrence, with a repertoire-size bias correction applied to TCR pairs. To estimate false discovery rates, a later analysis permuted the HLA or CMV assignments 20 times. In a later analysis, co-occurring TCRs were grouped with DBSCAN, and TCRdist sequence similarity was added when clustering was performed within HLA-allele-positive subsets. Co-occurrence clustering excluded repertoires with fewer than 30,000 or more than 120,000 public chains, plus five with anomalous nucleotide sharing. TCRdb's version of the immuneACCESS table is confined to in-frame rearrangements and falls short of the full clone set. An unresolved V gene accounts for under half of the shortfall where checked; the remainder is of unknown origin. That table supplies the V and J calls and clone size; D and trimming were determined from the DNA. The sample table contains 150,000 to 180,000 clones; only one count was recorded for under 80% of them. The ten most abundant clones make up 2.1% of the sample.

Material for sequencing was PBMCs. The origin of this receptor is a man under 40 in good health and CMV-seronegative. Recombination linked TRBV5-4 to TRBJ1-1, with 8 central nucleotides matching TRBD1. The nucleotide sequence reads as follows: TGTGCCAGCAGCGCGACAGGGGAAACTGAAGCTTTCTTT. It specifies CASSATGETEAFF. Outside the CDR3, residues come from the reference TRBV5-4 and TRBJ1-1 proteins, so the full variable domain is: ETGVTQSPTHLIKTRGQQVTLRCSSQSGHNTVSWYQQALGQGPQFIFQYYREEENGRGNFPPRFSGLQFPNYSSELNVNALELDDSALYLCASSATGETEAFFGQGTRLTVV.